Shown below are 3 T cell receptor beta chains from a single sample sequenced in a study of T cells after yellow fever vaccination. MiXCR, applied by TCRdb to the 5' RACE reads, yields one record per CDR3 protein. The sample holds around 310,000 distinct CDR3 sequences, 3% to 4.5% seen once. This specimen was PBMCs, taken 5 days after the yellow fever booster vaccination. All receptors derive from a man aged 18 to 29 who received the YFV17D yellow fever vaccine.

This clonotype was seen repeatedly, ten times or more. V gene TRBV7-6 combines with J gene TRBJ1-1; 8 nucleotides agree with TRBD1. CDR3 size: 13 residues. V lost 5 bases, J lost 4 bases, and 3 bases stayed unmatched. The germline CDR1 and CDR2 sequences are SGHVS and FNYEAQ. The DNA of the CDR3 is TGTGCCAGCAGCATAGGACAGGGCACTGAAGCTTTCTTT. Protein product: CASSIGQGTEAFF. Full variable domain (missing parts from reference TRBV7-6 and TRBJ1-1): GAGVSQSPRYKVTKRGQDVALRCDPISGHVSLYWYRQALGQGPEFLTYFNYEAQQDKSGLPNDRFSAERPEGSISTLTIQRTEQRDSAMYRCASSIGQGTEAFFGQGTRLTVV.

The table lists this clonotype with a few counts. The CDR3 region is CSARDWAGRNQPQHF. CDR3 in DNA: TGCAGTGCTAGAGATTGGGCCGGTCGGAATCAGCCCCAGCATTTT. V is TRBV20-1 and J is TRBJ1-5, with D unresolved. Germline V gives CDR1 DFQATT, CDR2 SNEGSKA (reference sequence). This CDR3 is 15 amino acids long. The V end was cut by 0 bases, the J end by 4 bases, with 13 bases between.

This clonotype was recorded a few times. V is TRBV13 and J is TRBJ2-7, with TRBD1 identical over 8 bases. Unmatched junction bases numbered 12, after V lost 4 bases and J lost 7 bases. There are 15 residues in the CDR3. Germline-derived CDR1 and CDR2 are PRHDT and FYEKMQ (reference sequence). As DNA, the CDR3 is TGTGCCAGCAGCTCCGCCCCGGACAGGGCAGAGGAGCAGTACTTC. Protein: CASSSAPDRAEEQYF.